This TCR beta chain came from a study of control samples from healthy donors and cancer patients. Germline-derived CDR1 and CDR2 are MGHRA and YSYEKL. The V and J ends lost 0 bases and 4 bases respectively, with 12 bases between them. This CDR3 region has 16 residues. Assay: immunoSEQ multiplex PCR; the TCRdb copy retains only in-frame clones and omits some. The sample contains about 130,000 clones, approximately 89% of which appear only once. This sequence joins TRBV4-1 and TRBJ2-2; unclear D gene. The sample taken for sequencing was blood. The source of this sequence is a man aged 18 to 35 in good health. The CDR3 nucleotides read TGCGCCAGCAGCCAAGATTCCGGAGATCTCACCGGGGAGCTGTTTTTT. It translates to CASSQDSGDLTGELFF.